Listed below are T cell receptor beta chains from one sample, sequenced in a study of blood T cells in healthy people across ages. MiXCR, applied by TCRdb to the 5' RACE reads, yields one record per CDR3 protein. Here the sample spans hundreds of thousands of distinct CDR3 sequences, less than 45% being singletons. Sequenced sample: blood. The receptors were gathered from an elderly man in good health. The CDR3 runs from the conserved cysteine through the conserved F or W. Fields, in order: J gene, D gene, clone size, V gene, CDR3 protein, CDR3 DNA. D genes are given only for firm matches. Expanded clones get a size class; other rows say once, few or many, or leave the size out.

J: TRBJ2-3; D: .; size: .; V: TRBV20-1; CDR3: CSAQTASTDTQYF; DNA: TGCAGTGCTCAGACAGCTAGCACAGATACGCAGTATTTT
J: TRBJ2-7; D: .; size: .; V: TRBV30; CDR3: CAWSGWAGNYEQYF; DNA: TGTGCCTGGAGTGGGTGGGCCGGAAACTACGAGCAGTACTTC
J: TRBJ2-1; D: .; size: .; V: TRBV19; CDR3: CASSRRNSYNEQFF; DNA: TGTGCCAGTAGTCGGAGGAACTCCTACAATGAGCAGTTCTTC
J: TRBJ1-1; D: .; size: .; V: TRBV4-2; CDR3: CASSHLLNTEAFF; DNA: TGTGCCAGCAGCCACCTATTGAACACTGAAGCTTTCTTT
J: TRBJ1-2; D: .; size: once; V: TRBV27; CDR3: CASSLSRDMEGYTF; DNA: TGTGCCAGCAGTTTGTCCCGGGACATGGAAGGCTACACCTTC
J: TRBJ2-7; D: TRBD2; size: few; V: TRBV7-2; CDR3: CASTTPTGGRRYEQYF; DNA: TGTGCCAGCACCACACCAACTGGCGGGAGAAGGTACGAGCAGTACTTC
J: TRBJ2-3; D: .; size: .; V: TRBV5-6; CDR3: CASSLRTGTYADTQYF; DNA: TGTGCCAGCAGCCTACGAACCGGGACTTATGCTGATACGCAGTATTTT
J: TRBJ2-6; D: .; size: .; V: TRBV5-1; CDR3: CASSSRADSGANVLTF; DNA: TGCGCCAGCAGCTCACGTGCGGATTCTGGGGCCAACGTCCTGACTTTC
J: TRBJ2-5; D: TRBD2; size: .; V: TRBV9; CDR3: CASSLGLAGGEYNEQYF; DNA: TGTGCCAGCAGCCTCGGACTAGCGGGGGGGGAGTACAATGAGCAGTACTTC
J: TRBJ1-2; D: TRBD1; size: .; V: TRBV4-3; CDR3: CASSQDRQGPGTF; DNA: TGCGCCAGCAGCCAAGACCGACAGGGGCCAGGCACCTTC
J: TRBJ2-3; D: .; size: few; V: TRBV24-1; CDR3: CATSEGGTGTDTQYF; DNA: TGTGCCACCAGTGAGGGGGGGACAGGCACAGATACGCAGTATTTT
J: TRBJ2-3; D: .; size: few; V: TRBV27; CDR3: CASSLSGYTDTQYF; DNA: TGTGCCAGCAGTTTAAGCGGATACACAGATACGCAGTATTTT
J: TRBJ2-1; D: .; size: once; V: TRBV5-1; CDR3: CASSLEGNVQFF; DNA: TGCGCCAGCAGCTTGGAAGGCAATGTGCAGTTCTTC
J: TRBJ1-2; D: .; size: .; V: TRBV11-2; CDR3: CASSFPGRRGPLYGYTF; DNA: TGTGCCAGCAGCTTCCCCGGGAGACGCGGTCCCCTCTATGGCTACACTTTC
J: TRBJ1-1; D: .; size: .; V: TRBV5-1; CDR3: CASRPKPGQTNTEAFF; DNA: TGCGCCAGCAGACCTAAACCGGGACAAACGAACACTGAAGCTTTCTTT
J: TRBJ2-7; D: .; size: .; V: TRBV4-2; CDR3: CASSSPASESSYEQYF; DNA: TGTGCCAGCAGCTCACCTGCCAGCGAAAGCTCCTACGAGCAGTACTTC
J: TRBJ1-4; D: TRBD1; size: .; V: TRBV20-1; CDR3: CSANLIGQGREKLFF; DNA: TGCAGTGCCAACCTTATAGGACAGGGTCGGGAAAAACTGTTTTTT
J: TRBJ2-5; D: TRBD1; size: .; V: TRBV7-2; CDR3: CASSLAGTVLETQYF; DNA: TGTGCCAGCAGCCTAGCCGGGACAGTCTTAGAGACCCAGTACTTC
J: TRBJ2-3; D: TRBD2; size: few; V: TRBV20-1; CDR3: CSASSGEGTDTQYF; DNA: TGCAGTGCTAGCTCGGGGGAGGGTACAGATACGCAGTATTTT
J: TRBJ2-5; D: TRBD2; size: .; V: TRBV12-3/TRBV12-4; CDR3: CASSSTSVGTQYF; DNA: TGTGCCAGCAGTTCGACTAGCGTGGGGACCCAGTACTTC
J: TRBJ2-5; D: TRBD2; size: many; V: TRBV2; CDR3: CASRITSGQETQYF; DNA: TGTGCCAGCAGGATAACTAGCGGACAAGAGACCCAGTACTTC
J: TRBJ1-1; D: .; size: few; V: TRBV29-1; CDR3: CSVEGGTSATEAFF; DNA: TGCAGCGTTGAAGGGGGGACTTCTGCCACTGAAGCTTTCTTT
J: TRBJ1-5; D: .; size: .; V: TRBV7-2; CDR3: CASSLNRGGNQPQHF; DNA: TGTGCCAGCAGCTTGAATAGGGGTGGCAATCAGCCCCAGCATTTT
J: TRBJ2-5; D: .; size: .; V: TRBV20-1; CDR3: CSARADGVKETQYF; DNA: TGCAGTGCTAGAGCAGACGGCGTGAAAGAGACCCAGTACTTC
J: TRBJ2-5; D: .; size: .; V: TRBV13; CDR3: CASSLAGRTAPHQETQYF; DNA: TGTGCCAGCAGCTTAGCCGGACGGACAGCTCCCCATCAAGAGACCCAGTACTTC
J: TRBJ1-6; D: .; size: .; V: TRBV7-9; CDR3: CASSSGRPGDNSPLHF; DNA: TGTGCCAGCAGCTCAGGACGGCCCGGGGATAATTCACCCCTCCACTTT
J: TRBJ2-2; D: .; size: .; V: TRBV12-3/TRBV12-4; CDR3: CASSFASGELFF; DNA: TGTGCCAGCAGTTTTGCCTCCGGGGAGCTGTTTTTT